This record covers a single T cell receptor beta chain. The sample originates from a study of blood T cell repertoires in COVID-19. In the study overall: PBMCs, B-cell-depleted T cells, or T cells provided the cDNA or gDNA that made up the material.

Enrolled during active infection, Seattle patients were then followed longitudinally. In the original workflow: Quantification of nucleated cells was approximated via reference gene primer amplification. Only in-frame clones appear in the TCRdb table, and some are missing; sequencing was by immunoSEQ multiplex PCR. The D gene and trimming were derived from the DNA, and the V and J assignments and clone size from that table. The table shows under 200,000 clones, with around nine tenths occurring only once. The CDR3 runs to 15 residues. The germline V gene encodes CDR1 SNHLY and CDR2 FYNNEI. Trimming cost V 6 bases and J 3 bases; bases outside gene matches: 3.

This chain connects TRBV2 to TRBJ2-1, with 12 bases aligning to TRBD2. Sequencing was carried out using peripheral blood. The TCR comes from a woman in her seventies with COVID-19, enrolled during active disease. The DNA of the CDR3 is TGTGCCAGCAGACCGACTAGCGGGGGCTACAATGAGCAGTTCTTC. Translating it yields CASRPTSGGYNEQFF.